This T cell receptor beta chain was identified during a study of blood T cell repertoires in COVID-19. Study processing details: How many nucleated cells were present was estimated from reference gene primer amplification. The table came from immunoSEQ multiplex PCR; TCRdb's copy has only in-frame clones and leaves some out. That table furnishes V, J and clone size, whereas the DNA furnished D and trimming. This table holds about 60,000 clones, 80% to 85% found once. V gave up 5 bases and J gave up 2 bases, with 9 bases separating them. There are 13 residues in the CDR3. The chain recombines TRBV12-3 or TRBV12-4 with TRBJ1-2, with a weak D call TRBD1 (6 bases). Sequences were obtained from peripheral blood. This clonotype was obtained from a human donor in a cohort sampled during active COVID-19. The CDR3 spells CASSPTGNYGYTF. CDR3 nucleotide sequence: TGTGCCAGCAGTCCTACAGGGAACTATGGCTACACCTTC.